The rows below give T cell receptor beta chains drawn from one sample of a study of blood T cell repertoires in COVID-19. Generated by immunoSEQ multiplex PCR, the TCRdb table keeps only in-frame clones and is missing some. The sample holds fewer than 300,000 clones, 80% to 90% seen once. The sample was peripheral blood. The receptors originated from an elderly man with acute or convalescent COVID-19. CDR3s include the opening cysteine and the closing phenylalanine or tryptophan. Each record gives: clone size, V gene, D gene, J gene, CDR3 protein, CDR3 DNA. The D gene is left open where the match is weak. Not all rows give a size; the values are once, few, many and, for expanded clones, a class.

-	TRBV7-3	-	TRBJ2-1	CASSLPGSGEQFF	TGTGCCAGCAGCTTACCAGGGTCCGGTGAGCAGTTCTTC
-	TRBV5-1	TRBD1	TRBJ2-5	CASSLAVQGEETQYF	TGCGCCAGCAGCTTGGCCGTCCAGGGGGAAGAGACCCAGTACTTC
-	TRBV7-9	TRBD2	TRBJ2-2	CASTPLTSGAGELFF	TGTGCCAGCACCCCCCTGACTAGCGGGGCCGGGGAGCTGTTTTTT
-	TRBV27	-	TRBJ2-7	CASSWVQGYEQYF	TGTGCCAGCAGTTGGGTACAGGGTTACGAGCAGTACTTC
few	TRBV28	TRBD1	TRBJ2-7	CASSIDRGFERSYEQYF	TGTGCCAGCAGTATTGACAGGGGTTTCGAGAGAAGCTACGAGCAGTACTTC
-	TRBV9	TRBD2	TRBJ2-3	CASSTQPTSGGGDTQYF	TGTGCCAGCAGCACTCAGCCGACTAGCGGGGGAGGGGATACGCAGTATTTT
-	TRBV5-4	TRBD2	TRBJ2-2	CASSSGTSGNTGELFF	TGTGCCAGCAGCTCAGGGACTAGCGGAAACACCGGGGAGCTGTTTTTT
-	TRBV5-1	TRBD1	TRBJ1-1	CASSGLTGRTEAFF	TGCGCCAGCAGCGGACTGACAGGGCGGACTGAAGCTTTCTTT
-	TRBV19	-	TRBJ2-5	CASSVPKETQYF	TGTGCCAGTAGTGTGCCTAAAGAGACCCAGTACTTC
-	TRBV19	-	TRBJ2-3	CASSKRQGGGTDTQYF	TGTGCCAGTAGTAAGCGTCAGGGGGGAGGCACAGATACGCAGTATTTT
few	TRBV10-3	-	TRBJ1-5	CAISEGAGNQPQHF	TGTGCCATCAGTGAGGGGGCTGGAAATCAGCCCCAGCATTTT
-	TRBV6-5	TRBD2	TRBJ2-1	CASTALADIYNEQFF	TGTGCCAGCACCGCCCTAGCGGACATCTACAATGAGCAGTTCTTC
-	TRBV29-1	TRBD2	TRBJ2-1	CSVEARAGVSGEQFF	TGCAGCGTTGAAGCTCGGGCGGGAGTCTCTGGTGAGCAGTTCTTC
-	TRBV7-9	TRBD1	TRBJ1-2	CASSSITGGLGYTF	TGTGCCAGCAGCTCAATCACAGGGGGCCTAGGCTACACCTTC
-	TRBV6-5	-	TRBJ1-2	CASSSPPGTPNYGYTF	TGTGCCAGCAGTTCACCCCCCGGGACTCCCAACTATGGCTACACCTTC
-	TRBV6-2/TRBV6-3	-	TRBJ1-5	CASSPGQRSNQPQHF	TGTGCCAGCAGTCCCGGACAGCGGAGCAATCAGCCCCAGCATTTT
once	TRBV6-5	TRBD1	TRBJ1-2	CASRTTGDYGYTF	TGTGCCAGCAGGACGACAGGGGACTATGGCTACACCTTC
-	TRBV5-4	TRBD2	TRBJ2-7	CASSGTGTSGYRGGYEQYF	TGTGCCAGCAGCGGGACAGGGACTAGCGGGTACCGAGGCGGGTACGAGCAGTACTTC
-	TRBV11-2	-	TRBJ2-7	CASSLRRSSYEQYF	TGTGCCAGCAGCTTGCGGAGGAGCTCCTACGAGCAGTACTTC
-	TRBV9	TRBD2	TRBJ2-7	CASSVQASSGRDYEQYF	TGTGCCAGCAGCGTACAAGCGTCTAGCGGGAGGGACTACGAGCAGTACTTC
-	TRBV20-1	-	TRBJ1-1	CSASRSGTEAFF	TGCAGTGCTAGTCGGAGTGGCACTGAAGCTTTCTTT
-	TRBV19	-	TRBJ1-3	CASSIPLPGNTIYF	TGTGCCAGTAGTATTCCCCTCCCCGGAAACACCATATATTTT
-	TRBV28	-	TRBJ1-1	CASSLIVNTEAFF	TGTGCCAGCAGTTTAATCGTGAACACTGAAGCTTTCTTT
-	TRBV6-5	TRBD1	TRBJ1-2	CASSYDRVDGYTF	TGTGCCAGCAGTTACGACAGGGTGGATGGCTACACCTTC
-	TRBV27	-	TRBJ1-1	CASRLTAVNTEAFF	TGTGCCAGCCGTCTTACCGCAGTGAACACTGAAGCTTTCTTT
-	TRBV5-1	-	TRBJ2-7	CASSLVSPSYEQYF	TGCGCCAGCAGCTTGGTCAGTCCTTCCTACGAGCAGTACTTC
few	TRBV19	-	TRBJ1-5	CASSIRTDSNQPQHF	TGTGCCAGTAGTATTCGAACAGATAGCAATCAGCCCCAGCATTTT
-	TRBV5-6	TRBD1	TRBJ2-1	CASSLGQGPVNEQFF	TGTGCCAGCAGCTTGGGACAGGGTCCGGTCAATGAGCAGTTCTTC
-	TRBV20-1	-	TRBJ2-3	CRVLRRDTQYF	TGCAGGGTACTCCGTCGGGATACGCAGTATTTT
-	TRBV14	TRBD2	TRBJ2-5	CASSQQRTSGRETQYF	TGTGCCAGCAGCCAACAGAGGACTAGCGGGAGAGAGACCCAGTACTTC
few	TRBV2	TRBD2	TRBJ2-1	CASTPSGLSYNEQFF	TGTGCCAGCACCCCCTCGGGACTATCTTACAATGAGCAGTTCTTC
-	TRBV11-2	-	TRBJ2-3	CASSLVLHTDTQYF	TGTGCCAGCAGCTTAGTCTTACACACAGATACGCAGTATTTT
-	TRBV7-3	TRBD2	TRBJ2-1	CASSSTSGTTYNEQFF	TGTGCCAGCAGCTCAACCTCCGGGACTACCTACAATGAGCAGTTCTTC
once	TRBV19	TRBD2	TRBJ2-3	CASSMLLAGATDTQYF	TGTGCCAGTAGTATGCTCCTAGCGGGAGCCACAGATACGCAGTATTTT
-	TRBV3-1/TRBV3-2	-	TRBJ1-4	CASSPQWGQTFNEKLFF	TGTGCCAGCAGCCCCCAGTGGGGCCAGACCTTTAATGAAAAACTGTTTTTT
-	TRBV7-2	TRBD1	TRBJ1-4	CASSLRGPTNEKLFF	TGTGCCAGCAGCTTAAGGGGGCCGACTAATGAAAAACTGTTTTTT
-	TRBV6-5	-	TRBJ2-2	CASMRGNTGELFF	TGTGCCAGCATGCGGGGGAACACCGGGGAGCTGTTTTTT
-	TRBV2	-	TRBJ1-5	CASSATRQPQHF	TGTGCCAGCAGTGCCACCAGGCAGCCCCAGCATTTT
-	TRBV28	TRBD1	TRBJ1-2	CASRNRGLDYGYTF	TGTGCCAGCAGGAATAGGGGGCTCGACTATGGCTACACCTTC
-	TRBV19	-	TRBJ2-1	CASSLGLSSYNEQFF	TGTGCCAGTAGTTTGGGACTGAGCTCCTACAATGAGCAGTTCTTC
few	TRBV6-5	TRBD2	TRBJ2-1	CAIKGLAGSIYEQFF	TGTGCCATCAAGGGGCTAGCGGGATCGATTTATGAGCAGTTCTTC
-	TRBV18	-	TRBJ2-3	CASSGKGSTDTQYF	TGTGCCAGCTCGGGAAAGGGGAGCACAGATACGCAGTATTTT
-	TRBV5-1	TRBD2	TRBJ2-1	CASSLGPSGTYNEQFF	TGCGCCAGCAGCTTGGGCCCTAGCGGGACATACAATGAGCAGTTCTTC
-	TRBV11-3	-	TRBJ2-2	CASSLETGAFNTGELFF	TGTGCCAGCAGCTTAGAGACAGGAGCCTTCAACACCGGGGAGCTGTTTTTT
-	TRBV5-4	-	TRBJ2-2	CASSTGTLNTGELFF	TGTGCCAGCAGCACCGGGACACTGAACACCGGGGAGCTGTTTTTT
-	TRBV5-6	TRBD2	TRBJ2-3	CASSLASGAYRDTDTQYF	TGTGCCAGCAGCTTGGCTAGCGGGGCTTACAGGGACACAGATACGCAGTATTTT
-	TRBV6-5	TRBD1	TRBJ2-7	CASTLGQAYSYEQYF	TGTGCCAGCACTCTTGGACAGGCCTACTCCTACGAGCAGTACTTC
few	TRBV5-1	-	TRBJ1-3	CASSRDWSSGNTIYF	TGCGCCAGCAGCCGGGACTGGAGCTCTGGAAACACCATATATTTT
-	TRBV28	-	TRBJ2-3	CASSFVLTYTDTQYF	TGTGCCAGCAGTTTCGTCCTAACCTACACAGATACGCAGTATTTT
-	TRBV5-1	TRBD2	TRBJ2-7	CASSVSSGTYEQYF	TGCGCCAGCAGCGTTTCTAGCGGTACCTACGAGCAGTACTTC
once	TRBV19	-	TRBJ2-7	CASSISGLSGYEQYF	TGTGCCAGTAGTATATCGGGCTTGAGCGGGTACGAGCAGTACTTC
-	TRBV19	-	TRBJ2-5	CASSMWSGTLVGETQYF	TGTGCCAGTAGTATGTGGTCCGGGACTTTGGTGGGAGAGACCCAGTACTTC
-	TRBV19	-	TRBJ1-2	CASNSNYGYTF	TGTGCCAGTAATAGTAACTATGGCTACACCTTC
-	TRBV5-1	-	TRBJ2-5	CASSSSGVGETQYF	TGCGCCAGCAGCTCCTCGGGGGTAGGTGAGACCCAGTACTTC
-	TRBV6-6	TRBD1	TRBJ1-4	CASREQGGKLFF	TGTGCCAGCAGAGAGCAGGGGGGAAAACTGTTTTTT
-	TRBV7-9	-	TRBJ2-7	CASSLNTEQYF	TGTGCCAGCAGCTTAAACACGGAGCAGTACTTC